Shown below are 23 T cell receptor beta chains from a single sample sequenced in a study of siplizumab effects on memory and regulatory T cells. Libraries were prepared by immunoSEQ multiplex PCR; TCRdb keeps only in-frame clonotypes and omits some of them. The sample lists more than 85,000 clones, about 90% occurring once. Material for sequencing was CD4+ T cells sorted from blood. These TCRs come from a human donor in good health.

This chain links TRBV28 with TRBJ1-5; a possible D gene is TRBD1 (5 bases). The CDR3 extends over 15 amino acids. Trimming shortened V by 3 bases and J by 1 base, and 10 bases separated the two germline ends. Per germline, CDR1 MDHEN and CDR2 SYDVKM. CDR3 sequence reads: CASSFSGGSNQPQHF. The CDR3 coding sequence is TGTGCCAGCAGTTTTAGCGGGGGGAGCAATCAGCCCCAGCATTTT. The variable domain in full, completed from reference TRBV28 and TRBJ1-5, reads DVKVTQSSRYLVKRTGEKVFLECVQDMDHENMFWYRQDPGLGLRLIYFSYDVKMKEKGDIPEGYSVSREKKERFSLILESASTNQTSMYLCASSFSGGSNQPQHFGDGTRLSIL.

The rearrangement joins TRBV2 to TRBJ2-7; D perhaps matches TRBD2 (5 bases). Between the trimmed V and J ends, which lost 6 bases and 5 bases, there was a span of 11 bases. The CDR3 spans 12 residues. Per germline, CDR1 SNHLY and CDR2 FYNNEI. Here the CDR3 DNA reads TGTGCCAGCAGCGTCACCGGGAACGAGCAGTACTTC. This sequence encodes CASSVTGNEQYF.

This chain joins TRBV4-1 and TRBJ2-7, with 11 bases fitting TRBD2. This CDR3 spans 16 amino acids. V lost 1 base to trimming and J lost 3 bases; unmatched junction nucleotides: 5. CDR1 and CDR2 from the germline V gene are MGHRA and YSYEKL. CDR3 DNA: TGCGCCAGCAGCCAAGCCCTAGGGACTAGCGGCTACGAGCAGTACTTC. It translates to CASSQALGTSGYEQYF.

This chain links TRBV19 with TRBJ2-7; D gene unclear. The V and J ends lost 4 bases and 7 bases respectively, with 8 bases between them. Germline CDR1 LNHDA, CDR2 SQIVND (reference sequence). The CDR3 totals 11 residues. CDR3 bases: TGTGCCAGTAGTAGAATGGGGGAGCAGTACTTC. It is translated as CASSRMGEQYF.

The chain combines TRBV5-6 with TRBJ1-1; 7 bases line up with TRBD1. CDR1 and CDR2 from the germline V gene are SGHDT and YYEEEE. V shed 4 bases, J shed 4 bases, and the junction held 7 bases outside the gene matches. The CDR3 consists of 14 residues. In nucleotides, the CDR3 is TGTGCCAGCAGCCCCCTAGGGGGCACCACTGAAGCTTTCTTT. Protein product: CASSPLGGTTEAFF.

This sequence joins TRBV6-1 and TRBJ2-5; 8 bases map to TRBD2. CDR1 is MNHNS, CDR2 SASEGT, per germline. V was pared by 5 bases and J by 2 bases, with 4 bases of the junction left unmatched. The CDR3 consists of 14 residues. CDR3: CASSLAGLQETQYF. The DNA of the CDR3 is TGTGCCAGCAGTTTAGCGGGACTACAAGAGACCCAGTACTTC.

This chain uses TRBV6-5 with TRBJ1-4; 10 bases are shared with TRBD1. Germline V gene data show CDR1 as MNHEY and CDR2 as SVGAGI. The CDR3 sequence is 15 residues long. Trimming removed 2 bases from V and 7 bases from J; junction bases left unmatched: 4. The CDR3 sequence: CASSYSGTGVEKLFF. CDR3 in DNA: TGTGCCAGCAGTTACAGCGGGACAGGGGTTGAAAAACTGTTTTTT.

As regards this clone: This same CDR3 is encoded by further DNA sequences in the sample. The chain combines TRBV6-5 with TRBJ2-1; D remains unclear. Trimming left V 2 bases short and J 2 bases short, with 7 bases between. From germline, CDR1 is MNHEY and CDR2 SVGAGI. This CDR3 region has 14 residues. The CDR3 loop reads CASSYRYPYNEQFF. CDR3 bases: TGTGCCAGCAGTTACAGGTACCCCTACAATGAGCAGTTCTTC.

The CDR3 loop reads CASSFTSILNTGELFF. The CDR3 DNA is TGTGCCAGCAGTTTCACGTCAATCCTTAACACCGGGGAGCTGTTTTTT. The gene calls are TRBV27 and TRBJ2-2; no definite D call. The CDR3 is 16 amino acids. V lost 3 bases to trimming and J lost 2 bases, with 13 bases between them. In germline, CDR1 is MNHEY, CDR2 SMNVEV (reference sequence).

Here the CDR3 DNA reads TGTGCCAGCAGCTTAGCGGCCTCCTACAATGAGCAGTTCTTC. This encodes CASSLAASYNEQFF. V gene TRBV7-9 combines with J gene TRBJ2-1; D ambiguous. Trimming left V 0 bases short and J 0 bases short, with 3 bases between. The germline V gene has CDR1 SEHNR and CDR2 FQNEAQ (reference sequence). The CDR3 has 14 residues.

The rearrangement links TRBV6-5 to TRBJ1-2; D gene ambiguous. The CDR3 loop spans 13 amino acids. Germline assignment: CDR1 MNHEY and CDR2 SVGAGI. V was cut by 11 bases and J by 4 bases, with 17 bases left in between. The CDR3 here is CAARRSRTYGYTF. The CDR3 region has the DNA TGTGCCGCCCGCCGAAGTAGAACCTATGGCTACACCTTC.

The CDR3 bases are TGTGCCTGGAGTCAAGCCGGTGAGCAGTACTTC. Translated: CAWSQAGEQYF. V is TRBV30 and J is TRBJ2-7; D is undetermined. The ends were cut back, 2 bases at V and 7 bases at J, with 9 bases in the middle. The CDR3 spans 11 residues. Germline assignment: CDR1 GTSNPN and CDR2 SVGIG (reference sequence).

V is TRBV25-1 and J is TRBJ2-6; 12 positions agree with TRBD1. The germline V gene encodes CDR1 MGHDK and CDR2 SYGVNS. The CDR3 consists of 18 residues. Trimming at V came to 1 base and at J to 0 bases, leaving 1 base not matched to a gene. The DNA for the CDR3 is TGTGCCAGCAGTGAATGGGGACAGGGGGCCTCTGGGGCCAACGTCCTGACTTTC. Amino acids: CASSEWGQGASGANVLTF.

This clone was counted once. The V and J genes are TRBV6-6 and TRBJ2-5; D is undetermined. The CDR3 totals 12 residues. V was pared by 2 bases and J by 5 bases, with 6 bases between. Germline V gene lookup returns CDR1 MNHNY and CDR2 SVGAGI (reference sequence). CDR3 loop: CASSYVTETQYF. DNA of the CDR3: TGTGCCAGCAGTTACGTCACGGAGACCCAGTACTTC.

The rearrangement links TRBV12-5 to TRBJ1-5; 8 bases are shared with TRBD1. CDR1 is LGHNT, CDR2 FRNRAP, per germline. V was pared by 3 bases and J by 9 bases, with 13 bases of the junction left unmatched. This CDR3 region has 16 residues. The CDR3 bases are TGTGCTAGTGGTTTAGACCTGACAGGGGAAACGGCGCCCCAGCATTTT. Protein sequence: CASGLDLTGETAPQHF.

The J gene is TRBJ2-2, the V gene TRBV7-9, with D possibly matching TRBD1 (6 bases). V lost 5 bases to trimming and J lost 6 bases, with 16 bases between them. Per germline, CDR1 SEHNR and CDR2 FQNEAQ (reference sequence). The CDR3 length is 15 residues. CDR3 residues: CASSARGGVPGELFF. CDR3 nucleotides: TGTGCCAGCAGCGCCCGAGGGGGAGTCCCCGGGGAGCTGTTTTTT.

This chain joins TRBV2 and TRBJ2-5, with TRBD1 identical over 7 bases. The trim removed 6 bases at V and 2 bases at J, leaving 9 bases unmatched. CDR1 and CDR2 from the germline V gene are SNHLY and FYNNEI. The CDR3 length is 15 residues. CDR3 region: CASRVQGTPQETQYF. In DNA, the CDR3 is TGTGCCAGCAGGGTACAGGGGACACCTCAAGAGACCCAGTACTTC.

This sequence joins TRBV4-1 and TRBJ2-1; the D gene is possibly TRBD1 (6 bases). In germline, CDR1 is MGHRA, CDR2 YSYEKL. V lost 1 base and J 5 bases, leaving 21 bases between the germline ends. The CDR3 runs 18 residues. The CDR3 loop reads CASSQGSVRGNQNNEQFF. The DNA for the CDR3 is TGCGCCAGCAGCCAAGGGTCGGTCAGGGGTAATCAAAACAATGAGCAGTTCTTC.

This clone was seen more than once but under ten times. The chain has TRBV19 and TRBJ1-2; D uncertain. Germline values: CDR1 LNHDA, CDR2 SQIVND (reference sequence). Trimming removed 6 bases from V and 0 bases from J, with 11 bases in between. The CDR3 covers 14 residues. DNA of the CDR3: TGTGCCAGTAGACACCTCCATACTAACTATGGCTACACCTTC. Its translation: CASRHLHTNYGYTF.

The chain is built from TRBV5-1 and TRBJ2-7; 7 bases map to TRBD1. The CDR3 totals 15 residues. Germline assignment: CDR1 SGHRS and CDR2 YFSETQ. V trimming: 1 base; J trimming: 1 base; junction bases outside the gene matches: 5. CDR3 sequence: CASSLNRDSSYEQYF. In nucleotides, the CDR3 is TGCGCCAGCAGCTTGAACCGGGACAGTTCCTACGAGCAGTACTTC.

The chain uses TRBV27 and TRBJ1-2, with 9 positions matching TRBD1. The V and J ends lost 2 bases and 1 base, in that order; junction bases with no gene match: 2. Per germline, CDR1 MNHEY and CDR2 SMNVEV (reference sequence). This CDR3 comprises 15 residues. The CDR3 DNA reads TGTGCCAGCAGTTTAAGGGGACAGGGTAACTATGGCTACACCTTC. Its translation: CASSLRGQGNYGYTF.

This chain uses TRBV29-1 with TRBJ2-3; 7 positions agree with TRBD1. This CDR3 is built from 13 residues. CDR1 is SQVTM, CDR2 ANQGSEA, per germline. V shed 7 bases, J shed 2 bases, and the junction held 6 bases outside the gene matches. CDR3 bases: TGCAGCGCACCGGGACAGAACACAGATACGCAGTATTTT. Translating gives CSAPGQNTDTQYF.

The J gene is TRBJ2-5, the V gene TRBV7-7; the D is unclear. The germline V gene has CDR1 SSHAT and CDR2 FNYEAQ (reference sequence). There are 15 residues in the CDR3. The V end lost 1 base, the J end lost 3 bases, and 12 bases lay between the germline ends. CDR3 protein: CASSLDRGYEETQYF. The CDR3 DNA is TGTGCCAGCAGCTTAGATCGAGGCTATGAAGAGACCCAGTACTTC.